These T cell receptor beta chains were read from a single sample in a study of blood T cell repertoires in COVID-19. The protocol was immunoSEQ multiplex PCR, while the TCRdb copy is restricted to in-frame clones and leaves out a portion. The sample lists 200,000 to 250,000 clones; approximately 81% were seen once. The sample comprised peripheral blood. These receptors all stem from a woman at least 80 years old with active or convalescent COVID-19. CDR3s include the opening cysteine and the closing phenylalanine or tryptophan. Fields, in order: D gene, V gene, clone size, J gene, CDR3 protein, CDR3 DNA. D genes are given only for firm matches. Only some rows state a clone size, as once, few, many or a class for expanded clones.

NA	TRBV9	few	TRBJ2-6	CASSKRANVLTF	TGTGCCAGCAGTAAAAGGGCCAACGTCCTGACTTTC
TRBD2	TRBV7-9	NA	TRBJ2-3	CASSLTSGRATDTQYF	TGTGCCAGCAGCTTAACTAGCGGGAGGGCCACAGATACGCAGTATTTT
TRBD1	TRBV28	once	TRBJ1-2	CASSRQGSWGYTF	TGTGCCAGCAGTCGACAGGGGTCTTGGGGCTACACCTTC
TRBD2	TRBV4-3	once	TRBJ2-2	CASSALAGLNTGELFF	TGCGCCAGCAGCGCCCTAGCGGGCCTCAACACCGGGGAGCTGTTTTTT
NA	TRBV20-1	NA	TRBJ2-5	CSASVGSSETQYF	TGCAGTGCTAGTGTTGGGAGTTCGGAGACCCAGTACTTC
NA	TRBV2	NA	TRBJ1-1	CASSPQGLGTEAFF	TGTGCCAGCAGTCCACAGGGATTAGGCACTGAAGCTTTCTTT
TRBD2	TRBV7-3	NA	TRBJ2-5	CASSQGTSGETQYF	TGTGCCAGCAGCCAAGGGACTAGCGGGGAGACCCAGTACTTC
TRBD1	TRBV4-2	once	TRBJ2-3	CASSQFPGGLGTDTQYF	TGTGCCAGCAGCCAATTTCCAGGGGGCTTAGGGACAGATACGCAGTATTTT
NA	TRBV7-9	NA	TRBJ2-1	CASSRGGLPQNEQFF	TGTGCCAGCAGTAGAGGAGGTCTACCCCAAAATGAGCAGTTCTTC
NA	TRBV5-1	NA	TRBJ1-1	CASSLITDTEAFF	TGCGCCAGCAGCTTAATTACTGACACTGAAGCTTTCTTT
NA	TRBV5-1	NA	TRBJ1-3	CASSLYSGQSGNTIYF	TGCGCCAGCAGCTTGTACAGCGGCCAGTCTGGAAACACCATATATTTT
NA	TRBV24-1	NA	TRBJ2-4	CATSDPTETAQIQYF	TGTGCCACCAGTGACCCGACAGAGACAGCCCAAATTCAGTACTTC
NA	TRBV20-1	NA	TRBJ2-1	CSAGPGVEQFF	TGCAGTGCAGGCCCGGGAGTCGAGCAGTTCTTC
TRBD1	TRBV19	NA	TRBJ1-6	CASSIRSTGGYNSPLHF	TGTGCCAGTAGTATTCGGTCGACAGGGGGCTATAATTCACCCCTCCACTTT
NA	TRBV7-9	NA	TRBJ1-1	CASSLGLSEATEAFF	TGTGCCAGCAGCTTAGGTCTCTCTGAGGCCACTGAAGCTTTCTTT
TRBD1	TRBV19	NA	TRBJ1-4	CATMGGQGSSSFNEKLFF	TGTGCCACCATGGGGGGACAGGGGTCCTCCAGCTTCAATGAAAAACTGTTTTTT
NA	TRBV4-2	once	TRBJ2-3	CASSQFKAGTDTQYF	TGTGCCAGCAGCCAATTTAAAGCGGGTACAGATACGCAGTATTTT
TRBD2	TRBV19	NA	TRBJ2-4	CASSIEGLADVHLAKNIQYF	TGTGCCAGTAGTATAGAAGGCCTAGCGGACGTACATCTAGCCAAAAACATTCAGTACTTC
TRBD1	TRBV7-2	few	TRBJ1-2	CASSLVGQIYGYTF	TGTGCCAGCAGCTTAGTGGGACAGATCTATGGCTACACCTTC
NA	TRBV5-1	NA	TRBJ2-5	CASNKRPGETQYF	TGCGCCAGCAACAAACGTCCGGGAGAGACCCAGTACTTC
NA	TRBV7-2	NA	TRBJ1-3	CASSSPFGLGSGNTIYF	TGTGCCAGCAGCTCGCCTTTTGGGCTGGGCTCTGGAAACACCATATATTTT
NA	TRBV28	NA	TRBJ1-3	CASSFPLGPGNTIYF	TGTGCCAGCAGTTTTCCCCTGGGCCCTGGAAACACCATATATTTT
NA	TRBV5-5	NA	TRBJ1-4	CASSRDTNEKLFF	TGTGCCAGCAGCCGGGACACGAATGAAAAACTGTTTTTT
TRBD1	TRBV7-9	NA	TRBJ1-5	CASSLQGVGLSQPQHF	TGTGCCAGCAGTCTTCAGGGGGTCGGGCTAAGTCAGCCCCAGCATTTT
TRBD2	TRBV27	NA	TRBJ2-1	CASTIRTSGGIPHNEQFF	TGTGCCAGCACTATCCGGACTAGCGGGGGGATACCTCACAATGAGCAGTTCTTC
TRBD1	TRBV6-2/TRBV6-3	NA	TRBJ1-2	CASSYGGGNYGYTF	TGTGCCAGCAGTTACGGAGGGGGCAACTATGGCTACACCTTC
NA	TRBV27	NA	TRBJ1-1	CASSLFRAVGEAFF	TGTGCCAGCAGTTTATTCAGGGCGGTAGGTGAAGCTTTCTTT
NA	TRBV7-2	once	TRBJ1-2	CASTQIDGGGYTF	TGTGCCAGCACCCAAATTGACGGCGGGGGCTACACCTTC
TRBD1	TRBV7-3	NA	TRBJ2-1	CASSLTGGWFNEQFF	TGTGCCAGCAGCCTGACAGGGGGCTGGTTCAATGAGCAGTTCTTC
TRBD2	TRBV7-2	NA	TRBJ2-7	CASSLEREGLQYF	TGTGCCAGCAGCTTAGAGCGGGAGGGGTTGCAGTACTTC
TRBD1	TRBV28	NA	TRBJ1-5	CASSLSGQGVDQPQHF	TGTGCCAGCAGTTTATCTGGACAGGGAGTAGATCAGCCCCAGCATTTT
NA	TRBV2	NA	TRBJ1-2	CASSVEQGYGYTF	TGTGCCAGCAGTGTAGAGCAGGGCTATGGCTACACCTTC
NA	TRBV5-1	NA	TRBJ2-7	CASSLAIGPYEQYF	TGCGCCAGCAGCTTGGCCATCGGTCCCTACGAGCAGTACTTC
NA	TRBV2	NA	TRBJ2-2	CASSEQGRSGELFF	TGTGCCAGCAGTGAACAGGGAAGATCCGGGGAGCTGTTTTTT
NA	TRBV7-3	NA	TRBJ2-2	CASSPNKGTGELFF	TGTGCCAGCAGCCCGAACAAGGGGACCGGGGAGCTGTTTTTT
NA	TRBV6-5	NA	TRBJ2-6	CASVTGGAGANVLTF	TGTGCCAGCGTCACCGGGGGAGCTGGGGCCAACGTCCTGACTTTC
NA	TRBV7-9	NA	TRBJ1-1	CASSLEGGRTVW	TGTGCCAGCAGCTTAGAGGGGGGGAGGACGGTCTGG
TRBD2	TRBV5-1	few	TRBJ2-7	CASSFGLAENYEQYF	TGCGCCAGCAGCTTCGGACTAGCGGAAAACTACGAGCAGTACTTC
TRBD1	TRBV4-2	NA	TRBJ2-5	CASSPRTGWEETQYF	TGTGCCAGCAGCCCCCGGACAGGGTGGGAGGAGACCCAGTACTTC
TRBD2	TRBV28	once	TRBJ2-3	CASSLTAGGGTDTQYF	TGTGCCAGCAGTTTAACGGCGGGGGGGGGCACAGATACGCAGTATTTT
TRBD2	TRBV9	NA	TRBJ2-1	CASGVVDLAGRINEQFF	TGTGCCAGCGGCGTAGTTGATCTAGCGGGGAGAATTAATGAGCAGTTCTTC
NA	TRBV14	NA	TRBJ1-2	CASSQNRVGYTF	TGTGCCAGCAGCCAGAACAGGGTCGGCTACACCTTC
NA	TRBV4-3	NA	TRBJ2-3	CASSQGGSSTDTQYF	TGCGCCAGCAGCCAGGGCGGGTCCAGCACAGATACGCAGTATTTT
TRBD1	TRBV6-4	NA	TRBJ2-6	CASSEGTGYAGANVLTF	TGTGCCAGCAGTGAGGGGACAGGGTACGCTGGGGCCAACGTCCTGACTTTC
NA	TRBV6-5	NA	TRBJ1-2	CASRQIGSGYTF	TGTGCCAGCAGACAAATTGGCTCTGGCTACACCTTC
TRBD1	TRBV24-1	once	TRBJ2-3	CATSEGTGSLADTQYF	TGTGCCACCAGTGAGGGGACAGGGTCTTTAGCAGATACGCAGTATTTT
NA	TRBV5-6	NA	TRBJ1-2	CASSPVVDPRYGYTF	TGTGCCAGCAGCCCCGTAGTGGATCCTAGGTATGGCTACACCTTC
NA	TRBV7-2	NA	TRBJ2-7	CASSLVAGEQYF	TGTGCCAGCAGCTTAGTCGCGGGAGAGCAGTACTTC
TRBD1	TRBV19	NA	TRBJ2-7	CASSIAGGRSYEQYF	TGTGCCAGTAGTATAGCAGGGGGTAGGTCCTACGAGCAGTACTTC
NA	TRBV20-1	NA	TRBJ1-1	CMIQGQTEAFF	TGCATGATACAGGGTCAAACTGAAGCTTTCTTT
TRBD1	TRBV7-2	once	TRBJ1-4	CASSLAGTGEEKLFF	TGTGCCAGCAGCTTAGCCGGGACAGGGGAAGAAAAACTGTTTTTT
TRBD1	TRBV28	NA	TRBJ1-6	CASSLDRGRHLHF	TGTGCCAGCAGTTTGGACAGGGGCAGGCACCTCCACTTT
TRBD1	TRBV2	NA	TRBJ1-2	CASTRGTANYGYTF	TGTGCCAGCACCCGAGGGACAGCTAACTATGGCTACACCTTC
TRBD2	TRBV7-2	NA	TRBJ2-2	CASSSPGLGPTGELFF	TGTGCCAGCAGCTCGCCGGGACTAGGACCCACCGGGGAGCTGTTTTTT
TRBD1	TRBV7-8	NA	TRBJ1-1	CASSLEGAQMNTEAFF	TGTGCCAGCAGCTTAGAGGGGGCGCAAATGAACACTGAAGCTTTCTTT